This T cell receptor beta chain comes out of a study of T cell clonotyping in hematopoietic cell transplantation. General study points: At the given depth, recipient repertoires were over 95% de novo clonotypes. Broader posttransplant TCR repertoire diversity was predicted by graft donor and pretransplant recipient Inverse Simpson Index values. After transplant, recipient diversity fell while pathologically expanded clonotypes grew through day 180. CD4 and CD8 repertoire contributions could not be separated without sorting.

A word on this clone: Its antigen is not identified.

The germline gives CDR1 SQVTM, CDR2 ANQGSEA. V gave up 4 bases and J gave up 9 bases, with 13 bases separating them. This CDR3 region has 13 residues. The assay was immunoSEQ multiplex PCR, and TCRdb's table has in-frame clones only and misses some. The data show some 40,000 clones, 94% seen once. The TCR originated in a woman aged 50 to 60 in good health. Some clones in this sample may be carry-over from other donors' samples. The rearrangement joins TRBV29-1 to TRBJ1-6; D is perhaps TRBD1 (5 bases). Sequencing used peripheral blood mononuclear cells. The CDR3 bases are TGCAGCGTTGGGGGGTCAAGAGGTTCACCCCTCCACTTT. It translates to CSVGGSRGSPLHF. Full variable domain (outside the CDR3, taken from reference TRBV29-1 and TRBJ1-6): SAVISQKPSRDICQRGTSLTIQCQVDSQVTMMFWYRQQPGQSLTLIATANQGSEATYESGFVIDKFPISRPNLTFSTLTVSNMSPEDSSIYLCSVGGSRGSPLHFGNGTRLTVT.